This T cell receptor (beta chain) was captured in a study of regulatory T cells in long-lasting Graves disease. Study at large: Over 5 years on antithyroid drugs plus positive TSH receptor antibodies marked Graves' disease as persistent. Study-level points and caveats: A greater number of public clonotypes (2,741) was shared by persistent patients than by new patients (approximately 910).

The CDR3 is 14 residues long. CDR1 MDHEN and CDR2 SYDVKM come from the germline V gene. The V gene lost 3 bases and the J gene lost 2 bases, with 11 bases spanning the gap. The time point here: persistent/refractory GD, antithyroid drugs over 5 years with positive TRAb. From RNA extracted from PBMCs, the TCR library was made. This clonotype was seen ten or more times. Its antigen is unidentified. To make TCR beta libraries, researchers used iRepertoire HTBI primers and Arm-PCR of CDR3 regions. MiXCR, applied by TCRdb to the multiplex PCR reads, yields one record per CDR3 protein. The top ten hold roughly an eighth of the sample, which has 350,000 to 500,000 distinct CDR3 sequences, around 20% seen once.

The material was peripheral blood mononuclear cells (PBMCs), obtained when the disease was refractory, from a patient treated with antithyroid drugs. The chain joins TRBV28 to TRBJ2-7, with a tentative D call TRBD1 (7 bases). The clonotype was recovered from a female donor with Graves disease. The CDR3 DNA follows: TGTGCCAGCAGTTTGGAGGGGGCTCCCTACGAGCAGTACTTC. It is translated as CASSLEGAPYEQYF.